The 5 T cell receptor beta chains listed next were all sequenced from one sample in a study of blood T cells in healthy people across ages. A second PCR of 7 to 11 cycles used a sample-barcoded 5' primer and a J-beta primer mix. TCRdb called the 5' RACE reads again in MiXCR, with one record for every CDR3 protein. The repertoire holds 850,000 to 1,000,000 distinct CDR3 sequences, with roughly half as singletons. The sample comprised blood. Every receptor here comes from a woman in her sixties in good health.

The J gene is TRBJ1-2, the V gene TRBV7-2; D is possibly TRBD1 (6 bases). Germline CDR1 SGHTA, CDR2 FQGNSA. CDR3 length equals 18 residues. V lost 0 bases and J lost 5, with 22 bases in between. The CDR3: CASSLAPSVRTAAYGYTF. The CDR3 nucleotides read TGTGCCAGCAGCTTAGCCCCATCAGTACGGACAGCGGCTTATGGCTACACCTTC.

This chain's CDR3 is CASRTTNTDTQYF. The CDR3, as DNA: TGTGCCAGCAGGACTACGAACACAGATACGCAGTATTTT. The V call is TRBV2, the J call TRBJ2-3; possible D gene TRBD2, 5 bases. CDR3 length: 13 residues. Germline loops: CDR1 SNHLY, CDR2 FYNNEI. V lost 6 bases, J lost 2 bases, and 9 bases lay in between.

The gene calls are TRBV7-6 and TRBJ2-3; TRBD2 is a possible D gene (5 bases). This CDR3 contains 14 residues. The ends were cut back, 0 bases at V and 4 bases at J, with 8 bases in the middle. Germline assignment: CDR1 SGHVS and CDR2 FNYEAQ. In DNA form, the CDR3 reads TGTGCCAGCAGCTTAGCAACGAGGGCAGATACGCAGTATTTT. Amino acid sequence: CASSLATRADTQYF.

The rearrangement links TRBV7-2 to TRBJ2-7; tentatively, D is TRBD1 or TRBD2 (6 bases each). The ends were cut back, 4 bases at V and 6 bases at J, with 22 bases in the middle. CDR1 and CDR2 (germline): SGHTA, FQGNSA. This CDR3 is built from 16 residues. CDR3 sequence (DNA): TGTGCCAGCAGCTCAAGGGCAGGGACAAGGGGAGGCGAGCAGTACTTC. This encodes CASSSRAGTRGGEQYF. Based on the CDR3 plus reference TRBV7-2 and TRBJ2-7, the full variable domain is GAGVSQSPSNKVTEKGKDVELRCDPISGHTALYWYRQSLGQGLEFLIYFQGNSAPDKSGLPSDRFSAERTGGSVSTLTIQRTQQEDSAVYLCASSSRAGTRGGEQYFGPGTRLTVT.

The gene calls are TRBV20-1 and TRBJ1-2; possibly TRBD1 for D (5 bases). This CDR3 has 17 residues. Germline lookup yields CDR1 DFQATT and CDR2 SNEGSKA (reference sequence). V was cut by 6 bases and J by 2 bases, with 25 bases left in between. The CDR3 protein is CSARIFGKTGYNYGYTF. The CDR3 DNA sequence: TGCAGTGCACGCATCTTCGGGAAAACAGGATACAACTATGGCTACACCTTC.